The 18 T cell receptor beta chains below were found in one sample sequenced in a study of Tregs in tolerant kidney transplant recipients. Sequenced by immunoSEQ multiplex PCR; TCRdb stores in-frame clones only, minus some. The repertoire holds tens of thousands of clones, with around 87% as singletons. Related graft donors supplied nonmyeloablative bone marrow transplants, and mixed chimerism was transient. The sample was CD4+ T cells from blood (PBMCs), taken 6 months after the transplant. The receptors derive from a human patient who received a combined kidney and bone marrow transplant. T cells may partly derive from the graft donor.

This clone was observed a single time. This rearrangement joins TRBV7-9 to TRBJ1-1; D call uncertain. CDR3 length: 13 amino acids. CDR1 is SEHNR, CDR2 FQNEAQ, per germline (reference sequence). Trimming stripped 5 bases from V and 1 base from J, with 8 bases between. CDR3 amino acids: CASSQTTNTEAFF. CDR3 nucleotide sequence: TGTGCCAGCAGCCAGACAACGAACACTGAAGCTTTCTTT.

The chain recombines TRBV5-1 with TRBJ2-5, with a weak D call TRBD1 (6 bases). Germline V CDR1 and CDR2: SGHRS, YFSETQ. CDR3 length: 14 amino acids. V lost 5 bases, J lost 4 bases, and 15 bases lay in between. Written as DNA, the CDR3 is TGCGCCAGCAGGGAACAGGGTTCCGGAGAGACCCAGTACTTC. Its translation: CASREQGSGETQYF.

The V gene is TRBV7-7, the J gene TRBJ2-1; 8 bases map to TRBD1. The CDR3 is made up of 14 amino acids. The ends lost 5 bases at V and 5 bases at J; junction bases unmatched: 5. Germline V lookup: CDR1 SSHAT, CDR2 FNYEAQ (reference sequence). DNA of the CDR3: TGTGCCAGCAGCCTGGACAGGGCCCACAATGAGCAGTTCTTC. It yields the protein CASSLDRAHNEQFF.

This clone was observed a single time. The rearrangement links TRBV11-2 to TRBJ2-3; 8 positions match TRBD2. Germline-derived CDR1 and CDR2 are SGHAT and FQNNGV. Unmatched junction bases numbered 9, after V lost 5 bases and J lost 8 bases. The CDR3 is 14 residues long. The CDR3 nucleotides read TGTGCCAGCAGCCCGGCGGGGGGAAGTGGTACGCAGTATTTT. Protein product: CASSPAGGSGTQYF.

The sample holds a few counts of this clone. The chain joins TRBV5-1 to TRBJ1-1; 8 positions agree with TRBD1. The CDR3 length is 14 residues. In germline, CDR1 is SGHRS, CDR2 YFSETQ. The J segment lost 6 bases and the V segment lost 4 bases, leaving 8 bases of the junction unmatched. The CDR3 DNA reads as TGCGCCAGCAGCGACCAGGGGGCGGTTTCTGAAGCTTTCTTT. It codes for CASSDQGAVSEAFF.

In DNA, the CDR3 is TGTGCCAGCAGCTCCTGGACAGATTATCAGCCCCAGCATTTT. It is translated as CASSSWTDYQPQHF. The chain recombines TRBV7-9 with TRBJ1-5; D is possibly TRBD1 (6 bases). Trimming stripped 4 bases from V and 5 bases from J, with 12 bases between. CDR1 SEHNR and CDR2 FQNEAQ come from the germline V gene (reference sequence). The CDR3 sequence is 14 residues long.

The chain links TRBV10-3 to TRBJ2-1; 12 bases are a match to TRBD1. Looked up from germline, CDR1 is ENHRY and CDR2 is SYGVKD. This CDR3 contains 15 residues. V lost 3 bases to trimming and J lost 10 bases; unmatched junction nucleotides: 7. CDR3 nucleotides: TGTGCCATCAGTGACCGGGACAGGGGGCTGGGGGAGCAGTTCTTC. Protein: CAISDRDRGLGEQFF.

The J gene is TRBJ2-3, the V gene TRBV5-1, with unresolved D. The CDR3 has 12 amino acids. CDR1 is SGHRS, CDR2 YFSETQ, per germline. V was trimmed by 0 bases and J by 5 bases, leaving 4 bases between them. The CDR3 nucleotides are TGCGCCAGCAGCTTGGGACTAGATACGCAGTATTTT. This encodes CASSLGLDTQYF. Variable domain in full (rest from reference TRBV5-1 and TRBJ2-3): KAGVTQTPRYLIKTRGQQVTLSCSPISGHRSVSWYQQTPGQGLQFLFEYFSETQRNKGNFPGRFSGRQFSNSRSEMNVSTLELGDSALYLCASSLGLDTQYFGPGTRLTVL.

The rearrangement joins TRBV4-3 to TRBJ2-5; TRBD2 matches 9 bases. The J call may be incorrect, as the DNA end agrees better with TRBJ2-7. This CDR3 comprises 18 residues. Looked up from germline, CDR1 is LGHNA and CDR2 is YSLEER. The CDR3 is CASSQTEDVAGAHHEQYF. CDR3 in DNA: TGCGCCAGCAGTCAAACAGAAGACGTAGCGGGGGCCCACCACGAGCAGTACTTC.

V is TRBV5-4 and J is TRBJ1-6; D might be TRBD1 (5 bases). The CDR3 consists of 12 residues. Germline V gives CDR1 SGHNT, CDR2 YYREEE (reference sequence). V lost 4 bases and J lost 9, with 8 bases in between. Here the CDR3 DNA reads TGTGCCAGCAGCGGAGACAGTTCACCCCTCCACTTT. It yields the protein CASSGDSSPLHF.

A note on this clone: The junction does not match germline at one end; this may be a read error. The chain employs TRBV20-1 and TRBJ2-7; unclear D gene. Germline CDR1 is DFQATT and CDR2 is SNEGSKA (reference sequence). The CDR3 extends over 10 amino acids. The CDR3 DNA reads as TGCAGTGCTAGAGATGCGGCAGCCCACTTC. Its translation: CSARDAAAHF.

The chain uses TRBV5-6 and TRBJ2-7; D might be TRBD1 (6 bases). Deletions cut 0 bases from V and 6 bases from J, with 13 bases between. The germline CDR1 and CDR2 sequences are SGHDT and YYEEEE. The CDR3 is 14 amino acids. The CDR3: CASSLAGTTGEQYF. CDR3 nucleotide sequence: TGTGCCAGCAGCTTGGCCGGGACAACAGGCGAGCAGTACTTC. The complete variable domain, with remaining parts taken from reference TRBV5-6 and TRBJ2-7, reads DAGVTQSPTHLIKTRGQQVTLRCSPKSGHDTVSWYQQALGQGPQFIFQYYEEEERQRGNFPDRFSGHQFPNYSSELNVNALLLGDSALYLCASSLAGTTGEQYFGPGTRLTVT.

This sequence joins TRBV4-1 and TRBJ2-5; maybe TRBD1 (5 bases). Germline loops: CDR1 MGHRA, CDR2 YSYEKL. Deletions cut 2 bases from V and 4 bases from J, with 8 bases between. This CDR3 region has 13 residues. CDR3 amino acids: CASSQQGPETQYF. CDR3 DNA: TGCGCCAGCAGCCAACAGGGCCCAGAGACCCAGTACTTC.

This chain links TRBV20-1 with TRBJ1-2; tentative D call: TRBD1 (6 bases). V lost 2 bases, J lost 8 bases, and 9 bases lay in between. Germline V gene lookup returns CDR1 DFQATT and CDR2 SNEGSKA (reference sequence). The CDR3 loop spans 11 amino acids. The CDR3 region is CSARQGSGYTF. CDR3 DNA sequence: TGCAGTGCTAGACAGGGGAGCGGCTACACCTTC.

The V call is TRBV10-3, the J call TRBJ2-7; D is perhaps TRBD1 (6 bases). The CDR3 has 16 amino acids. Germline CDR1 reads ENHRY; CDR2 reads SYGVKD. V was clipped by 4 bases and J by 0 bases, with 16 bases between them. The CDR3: CAISATGPTFSYEQYF. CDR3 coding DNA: TGTGCCATCAGTGCGACAGGCCCTACATTCTCCTACGAGCAGTACTTC.

The CDR3 protein is CASSLWGVGELFF. The CDR3 DNA is TGCGCCAGCAGCTTGTGGGGGGTCGGGGAGCTGTTTTTT. The chain is built from TRBV5-1 and TRBJ2-2; tentatively, D is TRBD2 (6 bases). CDR3 length: 13 amino acids. V dropped 1 base and J dropped 7 bases, with 8 bases sitting between them. The germline V gene has CDR1 SGHRS and CDR2 YFSETQ.

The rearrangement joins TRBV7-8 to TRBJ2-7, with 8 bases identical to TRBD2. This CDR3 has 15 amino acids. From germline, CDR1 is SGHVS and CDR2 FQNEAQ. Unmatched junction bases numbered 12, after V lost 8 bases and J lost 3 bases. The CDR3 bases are TGTGCCAGCCTACGAACTAGCGGAGCCAACTACGAGCAGTACTTC. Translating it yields CASLRTSGANYEQYF.

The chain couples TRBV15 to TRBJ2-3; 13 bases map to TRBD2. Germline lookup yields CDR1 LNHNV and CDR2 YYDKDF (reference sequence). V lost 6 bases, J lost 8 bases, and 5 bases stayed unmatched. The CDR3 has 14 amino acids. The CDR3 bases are TGTGCCACCAGACTAGCGGGAGGGCAGGGTACGCAGTATTTT. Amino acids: CATRLAGGQGTQYF.